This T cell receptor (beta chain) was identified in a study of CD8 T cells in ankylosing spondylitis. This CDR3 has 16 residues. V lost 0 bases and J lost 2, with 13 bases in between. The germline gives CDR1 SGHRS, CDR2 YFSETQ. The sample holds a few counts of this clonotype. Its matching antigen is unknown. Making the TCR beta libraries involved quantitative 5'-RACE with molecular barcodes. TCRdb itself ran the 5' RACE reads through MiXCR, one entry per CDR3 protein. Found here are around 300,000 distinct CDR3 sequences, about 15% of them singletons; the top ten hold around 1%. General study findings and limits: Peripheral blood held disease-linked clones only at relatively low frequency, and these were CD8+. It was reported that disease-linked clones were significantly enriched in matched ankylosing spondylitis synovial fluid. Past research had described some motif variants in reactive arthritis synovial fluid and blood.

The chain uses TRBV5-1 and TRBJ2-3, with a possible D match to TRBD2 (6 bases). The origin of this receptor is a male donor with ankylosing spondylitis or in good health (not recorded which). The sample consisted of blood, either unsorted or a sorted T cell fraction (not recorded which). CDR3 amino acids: CASSLAGTLYTDTQYF. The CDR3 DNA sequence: TGCGCCAGCAGCTTGGCCGGGACTCTGTACACAGATACGCAGTATTTT.